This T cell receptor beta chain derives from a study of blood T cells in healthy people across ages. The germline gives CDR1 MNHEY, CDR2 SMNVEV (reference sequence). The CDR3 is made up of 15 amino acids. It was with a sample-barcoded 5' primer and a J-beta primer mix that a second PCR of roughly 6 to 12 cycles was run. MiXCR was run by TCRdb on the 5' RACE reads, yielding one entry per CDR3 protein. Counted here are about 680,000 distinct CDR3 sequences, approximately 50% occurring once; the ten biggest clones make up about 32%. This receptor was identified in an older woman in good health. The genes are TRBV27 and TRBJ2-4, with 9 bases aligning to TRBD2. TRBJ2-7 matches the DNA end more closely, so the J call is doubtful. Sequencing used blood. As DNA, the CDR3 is TGTGCCAGCAGTTTCCGGACTAGCGCGATCTACGAGCAGTACTTC. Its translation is CASSFRTSAIYEQYF.